This T cell receptor beta chain was recorded in a study of neurological immune-mediated disorders (dated by TCRdb to the late 2010s). About the investigation overall: Of the approximately 34 multiple sclerosis patients, around 31 had relapsing-remitting MS and 3 had secondary progressive MS. Using UMI-based sequencing, the study compared peripheral blood TCR-beta repertoires from patients with HTLV-I-associated myelopathy (HAM/TSP), patients with multiple sclerosis, and healthy controls. The cohort comprised 68 subjects: roughly 14 HAM/TSP patients, around 35 multiple sclerosis patients and 20 or so healthy controls. Longitudinal samples, technical triplicates and paired sorted CD4+ and CD8+ T-cell subsets, alongside PBMC samples, were included among the approximately 110 TCR-beta libraries.

Paper-wide results and their limitations: No identical CDR3 amino acid sequences were shared among expanded clones across subjects, suggesting private TCR-beta repertoires in all groups. The highest TCR clonal expansion was observed in HAM/TSP patients, whereas the lowest was observed in MS patients, even when compared with healthy controls. The MS cluster showed no association with clinical or MRI features, and the authors stated that larger cohorts are needed. Phylogenetic analysis grouped repertoires from 18 of 34 MS patients into a cluster of related CDR3 sequences, suggesting a possible repertoire-level signature.

In this sample, this clonotype turned up many times. What antigen it recognizes has not been identified. Base qualities are not recorded, but no much larger clone differs from it by a single base. CDR3 length: 13 amino acids, cysteine to phenylalanine. Kept here is only the CDR3 DNA, which spans 39 bases and is read in frame from base 1. Trimming at the junction amounts to 6 bases on V and 0 bases on J, and the germline ends lie 9 bases apart. Per the germline V gene, SQVTM is the CDR1 and ANQGSEA is the CDR2. cDNA was synthesized by template-switch 5'RACE using a primer carrying a 10-nucleotide random unique molecular identifier by which each TCR transcript was tagged. Over 180 million TCR-beta sequences, covering 15-18 subjects, were produced in each sequencing run. The RNeasy kit was used for extraction of total RNA. Using the KAPA Real-time Library Amplification kit, TCR-beta VDJ regions were amplified with primers for the TCR constant region and the 5'RACE anchor. Sample indexes and Illumina adaptors were added in a first PCR, after which library yield was increased in a second PCR. After purification with Ampure beads, the TCR product of roughly 650 bp was size-selected on a 2% E-gel SizeSelection system. Before pooling, library quality was checked on a Bioanalyzer, concentration was measured with Qubit, and libraries were quantified with the Kapa Library Quantification kit. An Illumina HiSeq 2500 was used to sequence the libraries paired-end at 2 x 150 bp. To increase sequence diversity, roughly 24-30% phiX was spiked into each library pool. From the authors' description of their analysis: Quality-filtered reads were processed with the UMI-based MiGEC pipeline, and over 80% of raw TCR sequences were removed by the MiGEC pipeline during error correction. VDJ genes were aligned to IMGT germline references, and each clonotype was defined by a unique CDR3 amino acid sequence together with V-J genes. VDJtools evaluated clonal expansion, Shannon diversity and CDR3 relatedness (CalcPairwiseDistances, ClusterSamples); CLCbio workbench built phylogenetic trees. Using coefficient-of-variation modelling across technical triplicates, the study counted a clone as expanded if it had at least 8 unique UMIs. Starting from the raw public reads, TCRdb applied fastp trimming at Q25, assembled clones with MiXCR and retained in-frame beta chains. CDR3 protein duplicates are merged, each entry listing the most common genes and DNA. TCRdb's processing, not the authors' own work, is the source of the V and J calls. The sample table lists 50,000 to 60,000 distinct CDR3 sequences, 4% of them with a count of one. In total, the top ten clones hold around 2% of the sample.

TCR libraries for sorted subsets were made from roughly 950,000 sorted CD4+ or CD8+ T cells. Multiple sclerosis patients were enrolled in a US clinical protocol evaluating disease progression by magnetic resonance imaging. Peripheral blood was subjected to Ficoll-Hypaque density gradient centrifugation to isolate PBMCs, which were then cryopreserved in liquid nitrogen. Paired sorted CD4+ and CD8+ subsets came from healthy controls, HAM/TSP patients and MS patients. The receptor was derived from a middle-aged woman with multiple sclerosis. The sequence links TRBV29-1 to TRBJ1-3, with no reliable assignment of the D segment. Sequencing was carried out using CD4+ T cells from blood. The DNA sequence follows: TGCAGCGTCGGGCATAGCTCTGGAAACACCATATATTTT. It translates to CSVGHSSGNTIYF.